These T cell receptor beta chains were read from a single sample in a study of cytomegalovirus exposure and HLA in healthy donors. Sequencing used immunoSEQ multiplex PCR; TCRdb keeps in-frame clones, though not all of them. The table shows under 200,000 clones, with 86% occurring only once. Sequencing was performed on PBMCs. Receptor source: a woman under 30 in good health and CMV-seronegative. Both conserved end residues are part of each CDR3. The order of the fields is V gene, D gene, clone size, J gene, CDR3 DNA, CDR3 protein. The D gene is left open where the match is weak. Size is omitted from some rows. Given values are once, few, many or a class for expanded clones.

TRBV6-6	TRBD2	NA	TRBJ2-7	TGTGCCAGCAGTTACCCGACTAGCGGGACTGTTTACGAGCAGTACTTC	CASSYPTSGTVYEQYF
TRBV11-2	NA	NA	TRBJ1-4	TGTGCCAGCACCTCATCCGCGGAAGAAAAACTGTTTTTT	CASTSSAEEKLFF
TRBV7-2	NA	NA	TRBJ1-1	TGTGCCAGCAGCTTAGTCCAGACATTAGTTGGGACTGAAGCTTTCTTT	CASSLVQTLVGTEAFF
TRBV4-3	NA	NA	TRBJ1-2	TGCGCCAGCAGCCAAGATGGGGGGGCGAGGGAAGGCTACACCTTC	CASSQDGGAREGYTF
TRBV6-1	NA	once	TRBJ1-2	TGTGCCAGCAGTGAGGGGGGGGCCGCTAACTATGGCTACACCTTC	CASSEGGAANYGYTF
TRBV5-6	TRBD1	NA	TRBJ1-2	TGTGCCAGCAGCTTTTCTGACAGGGGGCGGGGTGGCTACACCTTC	CASSFSDRGRGGYTF
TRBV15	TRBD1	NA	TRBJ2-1	TGTGCCACCAGCGCCGGACAGGGTAGCAATGAGCAGTTCTTC	CATSAGQGSNEQFF
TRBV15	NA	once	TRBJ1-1	TGTGCCACCAGCAGAGATCTAGGACTTGACCGGAGGGGGGGAGCTTTCTTT	CATSRDLGLDRRGGAFF
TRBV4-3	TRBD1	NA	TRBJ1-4	TGCGCCAGCAGCCAAGATTTGGTAGGGGGCGTAACTAATGAAAAACTGTTTTTT	CASSQDLVGGVTNEKLFF
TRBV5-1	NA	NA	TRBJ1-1	TGCGCCAGCAGCTTGAGGGGCTCAGGAGACACTGAAGCTTTCTTT	CASSLRGSGDTEAFF
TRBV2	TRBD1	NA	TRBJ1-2	TGTGCCAGCAGATTACGTGGGACAGGGGCACCTCATGGCTACACCTTC	CASRLRGTGAPHGYTF
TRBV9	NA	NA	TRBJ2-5	TGTGCCAGCAGCCCCCGAGTCTGGGGAGGCTGGGAGACCCAGTACTTC	CASSPRVWGGWETQYF
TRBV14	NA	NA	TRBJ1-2	TGTGCCAGCAGCCAAGATTGGAACACCCCGGAGGACTATGGCTACACCTTC	CASSQDWNTPEDYGYTF
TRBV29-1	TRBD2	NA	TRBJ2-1	TGCAGCGTTGCAGGACTAGCGGGGGGCTTCCGACCTTACAATGAGCAGTTCTTC	CSVAGLAGGFRPYNEQFF
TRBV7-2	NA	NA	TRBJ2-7	TGTGCCAGCAGCTTAACGGGCGAGCAGTACTTC	CASSLTGEQYF
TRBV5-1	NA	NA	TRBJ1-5	TGCGCCAGCAGCTTGGACCTACAGGGAAGCGGACAGCCCCAGCATTTT	CASSLDLQGSGQPQHF
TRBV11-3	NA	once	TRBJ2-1	TGTGCCAGCAGCTTAGATGCTCGGAATGAGCAGTTCTTC	CASSLDARNEQFF
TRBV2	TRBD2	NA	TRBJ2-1	TGTGCCAGCAGTGTTTTTCGGACCGGGACCACTAGCGGGGGTTTCTCCTACAATGAGCAGTTCTTC	CASSVFRTGTTSGGFSYNEQFF
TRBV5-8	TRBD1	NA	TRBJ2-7	TGTGCCAGCAGCTCGACAGGGTGGTCCTACGAGCAGTACTTC	CASSSTGWSYEQYF
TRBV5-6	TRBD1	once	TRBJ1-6	TGTGCCAGCAGCTTGGCCGGGACAGGGGCAAGCTCCTATAATTCACCCCTCCACTTT	CASSLAGTGASSYNSPLHF
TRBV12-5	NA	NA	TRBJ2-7	TGTGCTAGTGGTTTGTTCCAAACCTACGAGCAGTACTTC	CASGLFQTYEQYF
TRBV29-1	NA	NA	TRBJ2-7	TGCAGCGTTGAAACAGGCCGCTCCTACGAGCAGTACTTC	CSVETGRSYEQYF